The clone carrying this T cell receptor (beta chain) was counted ten times or more. The antigen remains unidentified. The CDR3 has 14 residues. J gave up 6 bases and V 4 bases, and 6 bases lay outside the gene matches. Germline V gene data show CDR1 as SEHNR and CDR2 as FQNEAQ (reference sequence). The TCR beta CDR3 regions underwent amplification using RNA transcripts as the source. A set of HTBI primers served as the primers for a first-round RT-PCR of the TCR CDR3. TCRdb reprocessed the multiplex PCR reads with MiXCR, giving one entry per CDR3 protein. The table shows about 400,000 distinct CDR3 sequences, with around 25% occurring only once. Patients counted as stable if ophthalmopathy did not develop within 18 months. PBMCs were sourced from less than 12 ml fresh peripheral blood. This entry comes from a study of T cells in Graves' hyperthyroidism and ophthalmopathy. Study in general: Peripheral blood was obtained at initial diagnosis, preceding any treatment. General observations from the study: In the blood, most expanded thyroid clonotypes above 0.001 appeared as well.

The source of this sequence is a man aged 45 to 65 with Graves' hyperthyroidism. The sequenced sample was blood. The rearrangement links TRBV7-9 to TRBJ2-7; TRBD1 aligns across 10 bases. The CDR3 is CASSSPGQGSEQYF. In DNA, the CDR3 is TGTGCCAGCAGCTCGCCGGGACAGGGGAGCGAGCAGTACTTC.